This T cell receptor (beta chain) was sequenced during a study of memory CD4+ T cells and cytomegalovirus serostatus. Germline V gene sequence: CDR1 KGHSH, CDR2 LQKENI. The V and J ends lost 0 bases and 7 bases respectively, with 19 bases between them. The CDR3 has 16 residues. Study processing details: Out-of-frame sequences were removed, leaving around 2,000,000 distinct TCRbeta sequences. Using immunoSEQ multiplex PCR, the repertoire was profiled, and TCRdb retains in-frame clones only, with some absent. V, J and clone size derive from that table, while D and trimming were established from the DNA sequence. The sample carries tens of thousands of clones, about four fifths recorded once. Single viable CD3+CD4+CD8-CD45RO+ cells were sorted as the memory CD4+ T cells.

This chain links TRBV18 with TRBJ2-7; TRBD2 is a possible D gene (5 bases). Sequences were obtained from memory CD4+ T cells from blood. This TCR derives from an adult in good health and CMV-seronegative. In DNA, the CDR3 is TGTGCCAGCTCACCACCGTCAACTGGCCAGTCGGGGGAGCAGTACTTC. Translating gives CASSPPSTGQSGEQYF.